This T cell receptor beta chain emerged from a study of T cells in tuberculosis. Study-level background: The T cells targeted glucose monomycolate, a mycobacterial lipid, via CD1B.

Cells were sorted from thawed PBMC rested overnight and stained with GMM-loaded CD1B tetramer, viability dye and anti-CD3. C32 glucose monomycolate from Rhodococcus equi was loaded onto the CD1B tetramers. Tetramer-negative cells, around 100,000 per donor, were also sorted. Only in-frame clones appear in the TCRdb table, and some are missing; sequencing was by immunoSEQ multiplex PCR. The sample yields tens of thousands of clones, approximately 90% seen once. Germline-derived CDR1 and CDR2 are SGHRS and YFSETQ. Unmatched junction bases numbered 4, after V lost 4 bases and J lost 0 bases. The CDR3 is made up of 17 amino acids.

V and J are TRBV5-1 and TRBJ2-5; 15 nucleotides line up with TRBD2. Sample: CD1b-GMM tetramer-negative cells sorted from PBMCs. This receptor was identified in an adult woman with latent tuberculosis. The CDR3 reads CASSPGTSGGYQETQYF. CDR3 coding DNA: TGCGCCAGCAGCCCCGGGACTAGCGGGGGGTACCAAGAGACCCAGTACTTC. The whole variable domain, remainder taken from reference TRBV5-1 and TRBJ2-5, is KAGVTQTPRYLIKTRGQQVTLSCSPISGHRSVSWYQQTPGQGLQFLFEYFSETQRNKGNFPGRFSGRQFSNSRSEMNVSTLELGDSALYLCASSPGTSGGYQETQYFGPGTRLLVL.